Many counts were recorded for the clone carrying this TCR beta chain. Its antigen is undetermined. V lost 0 bases and J lost 4; bases outside the gene matches: 8. There are 17 residues in the CDR3. Per the germline V gene, CDR1 is SGHRS and CDR2 is YFSETQ. These data originate in a study of T-cell memory formation after mild COVID-19. Notes on the study in general: For second-wave clones that peaked at day 37, SARS-CoV-2 specificity went unverified. Mainly in CM and EM were contracting CD4+ clones; CD8+ were in EMRA. There were some responding clones in pre-infection memory, which suggested that cross-reactive memory had joined.

5'RACE, which relied on constant-segment primers, yielded TCR alpha and TCR beta cDNA libraries carrying sample barcodes and UMIs. TCRdb called the 5' RACE reads again in MiXCR, with one record for every CDR3 protein. The sample carries 250,000 to 350,000 distinct CDR3 sequences, approximately 15% recorded once. The origin of this receptor is a man aged 18 to 29 who had mild COVID-19 (a few samples of this study predate the infection). Cell type and time point are not known. The sequencing sample was made of PBMCs or a T cell subset sorted from them (not recorded which). The chain carries TRBV5-1 and TRBJ2-1; 9 bases match TRBD2. The CDR3 DNA follows: TGCGCCAGCAGCTTGGCCGGTTTAGCGGGAGCGTACAATGAGCAGTTCTTC. As protein: CASSLAGLAGAYNEQFF. The full variable domain, in which reference TRBV5-1 and TRBJ2-1 provide the parts outside the CDR3, is KAGVTQTPRYLIKTRGQQVTLSCSPISGHRSVSWYQQTPGQGLQFLFEYFSETQRNKGNFPGRFSGRQFSNSRSEMNVSTLELGDSALYLCASSLAGLAGAYNEQFFGPGTRLTVL.